The source of this T cell receptor (beta chain) is a study of cytotoxic CD8 clonotypes in ibrutinib-treated CLL. Target depth was 1 in 200,000 to 1 in 1 million T cells, about 10x per clonotype. TCRdb keeps only in-frame clones here, not all; method: immunoSEQ multiplex PCR. The top ten hold roughly 5.9% of the sample, which has hundreds of thousands of clones, 70% to 75% seen once. Study-level findings and limits: Baseline clonality, higher than in age-matched healthy donors, tracked circulating CD8+ T-cell counts.

Germline lookup yields CDR1 SGHTA and CDR2 FQGTGA. V lost 5 bases and J 5 bases, leaving 18 bases between the germline ends. This CDR3 contains 15 residues. A remark on this clone: Its antigen is currently unknown.

The receptor's source is a human donor with chronic lymphocytic leukemia. This chain connects TRBV7-3 to TRBJ1-2, with D uncertain. The source material was PBMCs, sampled after 12 months of ibrutinib treatment. CDR3 in DNA: TGTGCCAGCAGCCCGTCAGCAACCCCGGTATATGGCTACACCTTC. Its translation: CASSPSATPVYGYTF.